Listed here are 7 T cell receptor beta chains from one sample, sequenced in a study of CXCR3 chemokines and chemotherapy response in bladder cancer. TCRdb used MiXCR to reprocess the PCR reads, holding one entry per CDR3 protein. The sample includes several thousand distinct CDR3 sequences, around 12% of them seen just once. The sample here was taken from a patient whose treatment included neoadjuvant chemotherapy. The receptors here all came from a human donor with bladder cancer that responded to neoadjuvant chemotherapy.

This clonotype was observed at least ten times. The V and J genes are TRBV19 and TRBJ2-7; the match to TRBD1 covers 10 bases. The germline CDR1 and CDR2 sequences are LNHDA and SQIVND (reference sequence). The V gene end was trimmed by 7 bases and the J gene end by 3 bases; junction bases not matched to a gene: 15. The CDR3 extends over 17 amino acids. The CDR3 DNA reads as TGTGCCAGTACCCTGGGGAGAGGGACAGGGGTTTTCTACGAGCAGTACTTC. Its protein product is CASTLGRGTGVFYEQYF.

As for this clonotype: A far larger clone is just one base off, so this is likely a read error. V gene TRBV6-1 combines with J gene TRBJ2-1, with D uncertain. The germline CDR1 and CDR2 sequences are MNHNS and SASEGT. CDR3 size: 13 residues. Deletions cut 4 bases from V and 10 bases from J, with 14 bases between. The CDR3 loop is CASSASWIYEQFF. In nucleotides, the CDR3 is TGTGCCAGCAGTGCAAGTTGGATCTACGAGCAGTTCTTC.

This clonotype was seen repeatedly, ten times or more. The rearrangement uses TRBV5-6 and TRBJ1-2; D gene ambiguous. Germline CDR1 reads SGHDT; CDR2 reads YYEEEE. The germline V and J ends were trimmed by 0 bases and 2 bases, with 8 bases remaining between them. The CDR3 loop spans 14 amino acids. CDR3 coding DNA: TGTGCCAGCAGCTTGGAACGGAAAAACTATGGCTACACCTTC. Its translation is CASSLERKNYGYTF.

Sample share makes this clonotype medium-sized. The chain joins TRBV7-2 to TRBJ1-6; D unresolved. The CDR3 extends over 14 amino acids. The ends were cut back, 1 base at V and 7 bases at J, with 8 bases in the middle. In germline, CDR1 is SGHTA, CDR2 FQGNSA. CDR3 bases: TGTGCCAGCAGCTTAGAAAACCAAAATTCACCCCTCCACTTT. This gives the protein CASSLENQNSPLHF. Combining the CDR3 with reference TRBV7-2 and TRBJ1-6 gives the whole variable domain GAGVSQSPSNKVTEKGKDVELRCDPISGHTALYWYRQSLGQGLEFLIYFQGNSAPDKSGLPSDRFSAERTGGSVSTLTIQRTQQEDSAVYLCASSLENQNSPLHFGNGTRLTVT.

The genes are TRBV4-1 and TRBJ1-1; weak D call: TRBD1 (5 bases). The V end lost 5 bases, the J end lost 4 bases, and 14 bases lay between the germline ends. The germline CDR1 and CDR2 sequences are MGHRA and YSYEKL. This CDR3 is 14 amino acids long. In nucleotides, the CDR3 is TGCGCCAGCAGCAGACAGATTGACAGCACTGAAGCTTTCTTT. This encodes CASSRQIDSTEAFF.

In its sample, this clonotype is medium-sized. The CDR3 DNA reads as TGTGCCAGCAGGATCCCAGGCCCTAATTCACCCCTCCACTTT. Its protein is CASRIPGPNSPLHF. The rearrangement uses TRBV19 and TRBJ1-6; D call uncertain. Per the germline V gene, CDR1 is LNHDA and CDR2 is SQIVND (reference sequence). There are 14 residues in the CDR3. Trimming removed 9 bases at V and 6 bases at J, with 15 bases between. Drawing the rest from reference TRBV19 and TRBJ1-6, the complete variable domain is DGGITQSPKYLFRKEGQNVTLSCEQNLNHDAMYWYRQDPGQGLRLIYYSQIVNDFQKGDIAEGYSVSREKKESFPLTVTSAQKNPTAFYLCASRIPGPNSPLHFGNGTRLTVT.

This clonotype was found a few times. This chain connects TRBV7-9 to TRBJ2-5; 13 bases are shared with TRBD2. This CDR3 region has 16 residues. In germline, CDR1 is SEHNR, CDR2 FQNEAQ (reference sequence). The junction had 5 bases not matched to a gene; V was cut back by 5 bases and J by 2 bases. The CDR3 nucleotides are TGTGCCAGCAGCCCAGGACTAGCGGGGGATCAAGAGACCCAGTACTTC. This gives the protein CASSPGLAGDQETQYF.